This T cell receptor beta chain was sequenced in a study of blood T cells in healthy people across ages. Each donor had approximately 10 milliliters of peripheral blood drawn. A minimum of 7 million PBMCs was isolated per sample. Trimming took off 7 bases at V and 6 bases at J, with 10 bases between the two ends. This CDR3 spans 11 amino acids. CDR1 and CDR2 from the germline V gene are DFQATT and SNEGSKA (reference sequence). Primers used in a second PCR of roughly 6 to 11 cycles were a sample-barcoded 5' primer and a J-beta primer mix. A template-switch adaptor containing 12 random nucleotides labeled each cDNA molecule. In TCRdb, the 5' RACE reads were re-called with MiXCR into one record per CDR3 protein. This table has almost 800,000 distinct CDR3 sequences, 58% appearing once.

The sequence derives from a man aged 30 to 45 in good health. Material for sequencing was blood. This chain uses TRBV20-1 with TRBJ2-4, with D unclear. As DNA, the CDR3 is TGCAGTGTTCTTTTGGGAAACATTCAGTACTTC. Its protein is CSVLLGNIQYF.